A selection of T cell receptor beta chains follows, all from one sample in a study of technical replicates of blood from a handful of donors. The protocol was immunoSEQ multiplex PCR, while the TCRdb copy is restricted to in-frame clones and leaves out a portion. The data hold tens of thousands of clones, with about 83% observed a single time. Sample: PBMCs. These receptors originate from a human donor in good health. Some clones in this sample may be carry-over from other donors' samples. CDR3s include the opening cysteine and the closing phenylalanine or tryptophan. The order of the fields is clone size, J gene, V gene, D gene, CDR3 length, CDR3 protein, CDR3 DNA. A D gene is named only where the DNA matches it firmly. Where a row states a size, it is once, few, many or the class of an expanded clone; other rows omit it.

clone size: .
J gene: TRBJ2-1
V gene: TRBV10-3
D gene: .
CDR3 length: 12
CDR3 protein: CAISYRVDEQFF
CDR3 DNA: TGTGCCATCAGCTACAGGGTTGATGAGCAGTTCTTC

clone size: .
J gene: TRBJ2-3
V gene: TRBV6-4
D gene: .
CDR3 length: 16
CDR3 protein: CASSDSLEGPTDTQYF
CDR3 DNA: TGTGCCAGCAGTGACTCTCTTGAGGGCCCCACAGATACGCAGTATTTT

clone size: .
J gene: TRBJ1-1
V gene: TRBV4-1
D gene: .
CDR3 length: 14
CDR3 protein: CASRGLLRATEAFF
CDR3 DNA: TGCGCCAGCAGGGGTCTACTCAGGGCTACTGAAGCTTTCTTT

clone size: .
J gene: TRBJ2-5
V gene: TRBV7-2
D gene: .
CDR3 length: 16
CDR3 protein: CASSLGRTAGQETQYF
CDR3 DNA: TGTGCCAGCAGCTTAGGGCGTACGGCGGGGCAAGAGACCCAGTACTTC

clone size: .
J gene: TRBJ1-1
V gene: TRBV5-4
D gene: .
CDR3 length: 15
CDR3 protein: CASSLGNRGTTEAFF
CDR3 DNA: TGTGCCAGCAGCTTGGGCAACCGAGGAACGACTGAAGCTTTCTTT

clone size: .
J gene: TRBJ2-5
V gene: TRBV30
D gene: .
CDR3 length: 11
CDR3 protein: CAWETRAAQYF
CDR3 DNA: TGTGCCTGGGAAACTAGGGCCGCCCAGTACTTC

clone size: .
J gene: TRBJ2-3
V gene: TRBV5-1
D gene: .
CDR3 length: 13
CDR3 protein: CASRVNEGDTQYF
CDR3 DNA: TGCGCCAGCCGCGTCAACGAGGGCGATACGCAGTATTTT

clone size: .
J gene: TRBJ1-2
V gene: TRBV10-3
D gene: .
CDR3 length: 13
CDR3 protein: CAIKGDLGYGYTF
CDR3 DNA: TGTGCCATCAAAGGGGATCTAGGGTATGGCTACACCTTC

clone size: .
J gene: TRBJ1-1
V gene: TRBV4-3
D gene: .
CDR3 length: 16
CDR3 protein: CASRKSGEGKVAEAFF
CDR3 DNA: TGCGCCAGCAGAAAAAGTGGGGAGGGGAAGGTTGCTGAAGCTTTCTTT

clone size: .
J gene: TRBJ2-7
V gene: TRBV5-8
D gene: .
CDR3 length: 13
CDR3 protein: CASIETDTYEQYF
CDR3 DNA: TGTGCCAGCATCGAGACAGATACCTACGAGCAGTACTTC

clone size: .
J gene: TRBJ2-5
V gene: TRBV5-5
D gene: TRBD1
CDR3 length: 16
CDR3 protein: CASSFLGQGGRETQYF
CDR3 DNA: TGTGCCAGCAGCTTTCTCGGACAGGGGGGGCGTGAGACCCAGTACTTC

clone size: .
J gene: TRBJ1-3
V gene: TRBV11-2
D gene: TRBD1
CDR3 length: 15
CDR3 protein: CASSLQGASGNTIYF
CDR3 DNA: TGTGCCAGCAGCTTACAGGGGGCGTCAGGAAACACCATATATTTT

clone size: .
J gene: TRBJ1-3
V gene: TRBV7-8
D gene: .
CDR3 length: 17
CDR3 protein: CASRGAWRESAGNTIYF
CDR3 DNA: TGTGCCAGCAGGGGGGCTTGGCGGGAGAGCGCTGGAAACACCATATATTTT

clone size: .
J gene: TRBJ2-7
V gene: TRBV29-1
D gene: .
CDR3 length: 12
CDR3 protein: CSVEHNKGKQYF
CDR3 DNA: TGCAGCGTTGAACACAACAAGGGGAAGCAGTACTTC

clone size: few
J gene: TRBJ1-1
V gene: TRBV30
D gene: .
CDR3 length: 16
CDR3 protein: CAWSVPFRWPSTEAFF
CDR3 DNA: TGTGCCTGGAGTGTACCTTTTCGTTGGCCCTCCACTGAAGCTTTCTTT

clone size: .
J gene: TRBJ2-2
V gene: TRBV5-4
D gene: TRBD1
CDR3 length: 15
CDR3 protein: CASSLNDRGAGELFF
CDR3 DNA: TGTGCCAGCAGCTTGAACGACAGGGGTGCCGGGGAGCTGTTTTTT

clone size: .
J gene: TRBJ1-4
V gene: TRBV6-1
D gene: .
CDR3 length: 14
CDR3 protein: CASTQGGTNEKLFF
CDR3 DNA: TGTGCCAGCACCCAGGGAGGGACTAATGAAAAACTGTTTTTT

clone size: once
J gene: TRBJ2-7
V gene: TRBV9
D gene: TRBD2
CDR3 length: 15
CDR3 protein: CASSVEGGGHYEQYF
CDR3 DNA: TGTGCCAGCAGCGTAGAGGGCGGGGGGCACTACGAGCAGTACTTC